One and the same sample provided the 10 T cell receptor beta chains below, sequenced in a study of graft-versus-host responses after intestinal transplantation. The data were produced by immunoSEQ multiplex PCR, yet TCRdb's version contains in-frame clones alone and is incomplete. The sample lists about 93,000 clones, roughly 80% seen once, with 0.83% in the top ten. The antigens these receptors bind are not known. The starting material was unstimulated CD4+ T cells sorted from spleen or lymph node cells, obtained before intestinal transplant. These receptors originate from a human donor who received an intestinal transplant.

This clone occurred once. V is TRBV15 and J is TRBJ2-2, with 8 bases fitting TRBD1. The CDR3 totals 16 residues. With V trimmed by 5 bases and J by 4 bases, 9 bases remained unmatched. Germline-derived CDR1 and CDR2 are LNHNV and YYDKDF (reference sequence). The CDR3 DNA sequence: TGTGCCACCAGCGGAAGACAGGGGTGGACCACCGGGGAGCTGTTTTTT. Translation: CATSGRQGWTTGELFF.

V and J are TRBV5-1 and TRBJ2-5; 9 bases are shared with TRBD1. Germline V gives CDR1 SGHRS, CDR2 YFSETQ. V gave up 6 bases and J gave up 1 base; unmatched junction bases: 7. The CDR3 is 15 amino acids. In DNA, the CDR3 is TGCGCCAGCACGGGACAGGGAGGCTTCCAAGAGACCCAGTACTTC. Translation gives CASTGQGGFQETQYF.

The chain carries TRBV9 and TRBJ1-2, with D possibly being TRBD1 (5 bases). Germline-derived CDR1 and CDR2 are SGDLS and YYNGEE. V lost 1 base and J 4 bases, leaving 11 bases between the germline ends. The CDR3 is 14 residues long. The CDR3 coding sequence is TGTGCCAGCAGCGTATCAAGGGGTTTCTATGGCTACACCTTC. Residues: CASSVSRGFYGYTF.

The chain employs TRBV25-1 and TRBJ2-6; 7 bases align to TRBD1. The V gene's germline CDR1 is MGHDK and CDR2 SYGVNS. This CDR3 has 17 amino acids. V lost 2 bases, J lost 0 bases, and 4 bases stayed unmatched. CDR3 loop: CASSETRDSSGANVLTF. In nucleotides, the CDR3 is TGTGCCAGCAGTGAAACCCGGGACAGCTCTGGGGCCAACGTCCTGACTTTC.

This chain connects TRBV5-1 to TRBJ1-5; D is undetermined. The CDR3 is made up of 14 amino acids. CDR1 and CDR2 from the germline V gene are SGHRS and YFSETQ. Trimming took off 2 bases at V and 3 bases at J, with 9 bases between the two ends. CDR3 region: CASSLDSLNQPQHF. In nucleotides, the CDR3 is TGCGCCAGCAGCTTAGATAGCCTCAATCAGCCCCAGCATTTT.

The rearrangement links TRBV30 to TRBJ1-3; D not resolved. Trimming left V 0 bases short and J 7 bases short, with 7 bases between. The CDR3 has 12 amino acids. Germline assignment: CDR1 GTSNPN and CDR2 SVGIG (reference sequence). Here the CDR3 reads CAWSVEVNTIYF. The DNA for the CDR3 is TGTGCCTGGAGTGTAGAGGTGAACACCATATATTTT.

The chain has TRBV5-4 and TRBJ2-2; TRBD1 is a possible D gene (6 bases). Germline CDR1 SGHNT, CDR2 YYREEE (reference sequence). This CDR3 is 16 amino acids long. V was clipped by 0 bases and J by 2 bases, with 11 bases between them. CDR3 sequence: CASSLGQGTNTGELFF. The CDR3 region has the DNA TGTGCCAGCAGCTTGGGGCAGGGGACCAACACCGGGGAGCTGTTTTTT.

This sequence joins TRBV2 and TRBJ2-5; the D gene is possibly TRBD1 (5 bases). The CDR3 sequence is 15 residues long. V was cut by 3 bases and J by 2 bases, with 13 bases left in between. Germline V CDR1 and CDR2: SNHLY, FYNNEI. In DNA, the CDR3 is TGTGCCAGCAGTGAGGTCAGGCAGGGACAAGAGACCCAGTACTTC. It specifies CASSEVRQGQETQYF.

This rearrangement joins TRBV12-2 to TRBJ2-7; no check of the table's D call, TRBD2, against the DNA was made. TRBV12-2 is reported as a pseudogene. This CDR3 region has 14 residues. The CDR3 loop is CASRSPRGLGEQYF. CDR3 in DNA: TGTGCAAGTCGCTCCCCACGAGGGCTGGGGGAGCAGTACTTC.

The count of this clone is one. The V gene is TRBV6-5, the J gene TRBJ2-3; 7 nucleotides match TRBD1. Germline loops: CDR1 MNHEY, CDR2 SVGAGI. This CDR3 region has 14 residues. Trimming removed 2 bases from V and 6 bases from J; junction bases left unmatched: 5. This CDR3 is CASSYNQGVDTQYF. The CDR3 nucleotides read TGTGCCAGCAGTTACAACCAGGGGGTGGATACGCAGTATTTT.